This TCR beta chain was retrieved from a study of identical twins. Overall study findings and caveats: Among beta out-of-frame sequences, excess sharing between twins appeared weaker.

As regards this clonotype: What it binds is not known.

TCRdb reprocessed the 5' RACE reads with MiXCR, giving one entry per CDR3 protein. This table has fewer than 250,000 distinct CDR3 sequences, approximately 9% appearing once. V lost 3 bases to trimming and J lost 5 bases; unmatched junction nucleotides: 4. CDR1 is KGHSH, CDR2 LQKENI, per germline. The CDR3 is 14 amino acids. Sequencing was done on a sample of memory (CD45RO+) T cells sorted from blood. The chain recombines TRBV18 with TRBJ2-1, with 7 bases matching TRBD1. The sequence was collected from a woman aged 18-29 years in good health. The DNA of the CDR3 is TGTGCCAGCTCACCGATGGGGACAGACAATGAGCAGTTCTTC. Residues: CASSPMGTDNEQFF.